The rows below give T cell receptor beta chains drawn from one sample of a study of control samples from healthy donors and cancer patients. The assay was immunoSEQ multiplex PCR, and TCRdb's table has in-frame clones only and misses some. The data show about 130,000 clones, around 94% seen once. The sequenced sample was PBMCs. These receptors all stem from a man in his sixties with colorectal cancer. CDR3s include the opening cysteine and the closing phenylalanine or tryptophan. The D gene is left open where the match is weak. Some rows have no size entry. The others give once, few or many, or a class for an expanded clone.

CDR3aa: CASSLEGRGQETQYF
CDR3nt: TGTGCCAGCAGCTTAGAAGGCAGGGGGCAAGAGACCCAGTACTTC
v_gene: TRBV7-9
abundance: NA
d_gene: TRBD1
j_gene: TRBJ2-5

CDR3aa: CASSQGQGLRTQYF
CDR3nt: TGTGCCAGCAGCCAAGGACAGGGGCTGAGGACCCAGTACTTC
v_gene: TRBV6-5
abundance: NA
d_gene: TRBD1
j_gene: TRBJ2-5

CDR3aa: CASSLAGGYNSPLHF
CDR3nt: TGTGCCAGCAGCTTAGCAGGGGGCTATAATTCACCCCTCCACTTT
v_gene: TRBV7-9
abundance: NA
d_gene: NA
j_gene: TRBJ1-6

CDR3aa: CASSPTSSYEQYF
CDR3nt: TGTGCCAGCAGCCCGACTAGCTCCTACGAGCAGTACTTC
v_gene: TRBV7-9
abundance: NA
d_gene: NA
j_gene: TRBJ2-7

CDR3aa: CASSFFLGADTEAFF
CDR3nt: TGTGCCAGCAGCTTTTTTTTGGGGGCTGACACTGAAGCTTTCTTT
v_gene: TRBV5-4
abundance: NA
d_gene: NA
j_gene: TRBJ1-1

CDR3aa: CASSQEMGGYGYTF
CDR3nt: TGTGCCAGCAGCCAAGAGATGGGTGGCTATGGCTACACCTTC
v_gene: TRBV3-1/TRBV3-2
abundance: few
d_gene: NA
j_gene: TRBJ1-2

CDR3aa: CASSLGADLYEQYF
CDR3nt: TGCGCCAGCAGCTTGGGGGCGGACTTATACGAGCAGTACTTC
v_gene: TRBV5-1
abundance: NA
d_gene: NA
j_gene: TRBJ2-7

CDR3aa: CSAWGLGAQHF
CDR3nt: TGCAGTGCGTGGGGGCTAGGGGCCCAGCATTTT
v_gene: TRBV20-1
abundance: NA
d_gene: NA
j_gene: TRBJ1-5

CDR3aa: CASSLQETSGNTIYF
CDR3nt: TGTGCCAGCAGCCTACAGGAGACCTCTGGAAACACCATATATTTT
v_gene: TRBV5-6
abundance: NA
d_gene: NA
j_gene: TRBJ1-3

CDR3aa: CASSQSSATGSSYEQYF
CDR3nt: TGCGCCAGCAGTCAATCGTCGGCGACAGGTAGCTCCTACGAGCAGTACTTC
v_gene: TRBV23-1
abundance: NA
d_gene: NA
j_gene: TRBJ2-7

CDR3aa: CATSDAPGTGGNTGELFF
CDR3nt: TGTGCCACCAGTGACGCTCCCGGGACAGGGGGCAACACCGGGGAGCTGTTTTTT
v_gene: TRBV24-1
abundance: NA
d_gene: TRBD1
j_gene: TRBJ2-2

CDR3aa: CASSHPTYEAFF
CDR3nt: TGCGCCAGCAGCCACCCGACTTACGAAGCTTTCTTT
v_gene: TRBV4-1
abundance: NA
d_gene: NA
j_gene: TRBJ1-1

CDR3aa: CASSYRHATNEKLFF
CDR3nt: TGTGCCAGCAGCTACCGACATGCAACTAATGAAAAACTGTTTTTT
v_gene: TRBV3-1/TRBV3-2
abundance: NA
d_gene: NA
j_gene: TRBJ1-4

CDR3aa: CASSEPGMNTEAFF
CDR3nt: TGTGCCAGCAGTGAACCAGGGATGAACACTGAAGCTTTCTTT
v_gene: TRBV25-1
abundance: NA
d_gene: NA
j_gene: TRBJ1-1

CDR3aa: CAISASGGSRETQYF
CDR3nt: TGTGCCATCAGTGCTAGCGGGGGGTCTAGAGAGACCCAGTACTTC
v_gene: TRBV10-3
abundance: NA
d_gene: TRBD2
j_gene: TRBJ2-5

CDR3aa: CASSRQGTLSTDTQYF
CDR3nt: TGTGCCAGCAGTCGACAGGGGACCCTTAGCACAGATACGCAGTATTTT
v_gene: TRBV27
abundance: once
d_gene: TRBD1
j_gene: TRBJ2-3

CDR3aa: CASSESGGPYNEQFF
CDR3nt: TGTGCCAGCAGTGAAAGCGGGGGCCCCTACAATGAGCAGTTCTTC
v_gene: TRBV6-4
abundance: NA
d_gene: TRBD2
j_gene: TRBJ2-1

CDR3aa: CASSLKEGDQPQHF
CDR3nt: TGTGCCAGCAGTCTAAAGGAGGGGGATCAGCCCCAGCATTTT
v_gene: TRBV6-4
abundance: NA
d_gene: NA
j_gene: TRBJ1-5

CDR3aa: CASSNTPDGRTEAFF
CDR3nt: TGTGCCAGCAGCAATACACCCGACGGACGGACTGAAGCTTTCTTT
v_gene: TRBV5-8
abundance: NA
d_gene: NA
j_gene: TRBJ1-1

CDR3aa: CASSQTIGQGPKYEQYF
CDR3nt: TGTGCCAGCAGCCAAACTATTGGACAGGGGCCTAAGTACGAGCAGTACTTC
v_gene: TRBV4-2
abundance: NA
d_gene: TRBD1
j_gene: TRBJ2-7

CDR3aa: CASSLEVTGTGNGYTF
CDR3nt: TGTGCCAGCAGCTTGGAAGTTACCGGGACAGGGAATGGCTACACCTTC
v_gene: TRBV7-2
abundance: NA
d_gene: TRBD1
j_gene: TRBJ1-2

CDR3aa: CASSSLGFGQGNTGELFF
CDR3nt: TGTGCCAGCAGCTCCCTAGGGTTCGGCCAGGGGAACACCGGGGAGCTGTTTTTT
v_gene: TRBV7-2
abundance: NA
d_gene: NA
j_gene: TRBJ2-2

CDR3aa: CAWSTGQPYEQYF
CDR3nt: TGTGCCTGGAGCACGGGACAGCCCTACGAGCAGTACTTC
v_gene: TRBV30
abundance: NA
d_gene: TRBD1
j_gene: TRBJ2-7

CDR3aa: CASSYSNEQFF
CDR3nt: TGTGCCAGCAGTTACTCCAATGAGCAGTTCTTC
v_gene: TRBV12-3/TRBV12-4
abundance: NA
d_gene: NA
j_gene: TRBJ2-1

CDR3aa: CASSSLRGQVENTEAFF
CDR3nt: TGTGCCAGCAGCTCCCTCAGGGGGCAAGTAGAGAACACTGAAGCTTTCTTT
v_gene: TRBV9
abundance: NA
d_gene: TRBD1
j_gene: TRBJ1-1

CDR3aa: CASSPGAAGLYGYTF
CDR3nt: TGTGCCAGCAGCCCCGGGGCCGCGGGTCTCTATGGCTACACCTTC
v_gene: TRBV27
abundance: NA
d_gene: NA
j_gene: TRBJ1-2

CDR3aa: CAWSTGQYNSPLHF
CDR3nt: TGTGCCTGGAGTACGGGGCAGTATAATTCACCCCTCCACTTT
v_gene: TRBV30
abundance: once
d_gene: NA
j_gene: TRBJ1-6

CDR3aa: CASSPGGTSQETQYF
CDR3nt: TGCGCCAGCAGCCCGGGAGGGACTTCACAAGAGACCCAGTACTTC
v_gene: TRBV5-1
abundance: NA
d_gene: TRBD2
j_gene: TRBJ2-5

CDR3aa: CASSPPVGDFEAFF
CDR3nt: TGTGCCAGCAGCCCCCCCGTGGGGGACTTTGAAGCTTTCTTT
v_gene: TRBV11-2
abundance: NA
d_gene: NA
j_gene: TRBJ1-1

CDR3aa: CASSYRTTFGAFF
CDR3nt: TGTGCCAGCAGTTACCGGACTACATTCGGGGCTTTCTTT
v_gene: TRBV6-2/TRBV6-3
abundance: NA
d_gene: NA
j_gene: TRBJ1-1

CDR3aa: CASNRQGVGGYTF
CDR3nt: TGTGCCAGCAACAGACAGGGGGTGGGTGGCTACACCTTC
v_gene: TRBV6-5
abundance: NA
d_gene: TRBD1
j_gene: TRBJ1-2

CDR3aa: CASSGQGWGYTF
CDR3nt: TGTGCCAGCAGTGGCCAGGGTTGGGGCTACACCTTC
v_gene: TRBV6-2/TRBV6-3
abundance: once
d_gene: NA
j_gene: TRBJ1-2

CDR3aa: CASSSPGGDSPLHF
CDR3nt: TGTGCCAGCAGCTCCCCAGGGGGGGATTCACCCCTCCACTTT
v_gene: TRBV5-6
abundance: NA
d_gene: TRBD1
j_gene: TRBJ1-6

CDR3aa: CAIRDPEGFHTEAFF
CDR3nt: TGTGCCATCAGGGATCCGGAGGGGTTTCACACTGAAGCTTTCTTT
v_gene: TRBV10-3
abundance: NA
d_gene: NA
j_gene: TRBJ1-1

CDR3aa: CASSPRGGPQSAGELFF
CDR3nt: TGTGCCAGCAGCCCGAGGGGAGGGCCCCAGTCGGCCGGGGAGCTGTTTTTT
v_gene: TRBV25-1
abundance: NA
d_gene: TRBD2
j_gene: TRBJ2-2

CDR3aa: CAWAYPGPNYGYTF
CDR3nt: TGTGCCTGGGCCTATCCGGGACCGAACTATGGCTACACCTTC
v_gene: TRBV30
abundance: once
d_gene: NA
j_gene: TRBJ1-2

CDR3aa: CASSAMQGALYGYTF
CDR3nt: TGTGCCAGCAGTGCGATGCAGGGGGCCCTCTATGGCTACACCTTC
v_gene: TRBV27
abundance: NA
d_gene: TRBD1
j_gene: TRBJ1-2

CDR3aa: CASSLGTGGISPLHF
CDR3nt: TGTGCCAGCAGCCTCGGGACAGGGGGCATTTCACCCCTCCACTTT
v_gene: TRBV5-6
abundance: NA
d_gene: TRBD1
j_gene: TRBJ1-6

CDR3aa: CASSSTGLAGELFF
CDR3nt: TGCGCCAGCAGCTCGACAGGGTTGGCGGGGGAGCTGTTTTTT
v_gene: TRBV5-1
abundance: NA
d_gene: TRBD1
j_gene: TRBJ2-2

CDR3aa: CASSQDWQSYEQYF
CDR3nt: TGTGCCAGCAGCCAAGATTGGCAGTCCTACGAGCAGTACTTC
v_gene: TRBV3-1/TRBV3-2
abundance: NA
d_gene: NA
j_gene: TRBJ2-7

CDR3aa: CASRNGQGNQPQHF
CDR3nt: TGTGCCAGCAGAAATGGACAGGGCAATCAGCCCCAGCATTTT
v_gene: TRBV6-6
abundance: NA
d_gene: TRBD1
j_gene: TRBJ1-5